These 19 T cell receptor beta chains share one sample of origin, sequenced in a study of cytomegalovirus exposure and HLA in healthy donors. PCR amplification relied on 60 Vbeta primers (plus 13 Jbeta primers). Sequencing was performed with immunoSEQ multiplex PCR; in TCRdb, only in-frame clones are kept and a portion is missing. The sample records about 92,000 clones, approximately 84% being singletons. Sample: PBMCs. These receptors were taken from a woman aged 18-29 years in good health and CMV-seropositive.

The V and J genes are TRBV18 and TRBJ2-1; no clear D. The CDR3 loop spans 13 amino acids. V was cut by 3 bases and J by 8 bases, with 11 bases left in between. Germline-derived CDR1 and CDR2 are KGHSH and LQKENI. CDR3 amino acids: CASSPVEEDEQFF. The DNA of the CDR3 is TGTGCCAGCTCACCGGTGGAAGAGGATGAGCAGTTCTTC.

V and J are TRBV19 and TRBJ2-2, with 14 bases matching TRBD2. After removal of 10 bases from V and 8 bases from J, the junction contained 9 bases not matched to a gene. The germline V gene encodes CDR1 LNHDA and CDR2 SQIVND (reference sequence). The CDR3 loop spans 15 amino acids. The CDR3 reads CATRRTSGGKGELFF. The CDR3, as DNA: TGTGCCACCCGCCGGACTAGCGGGGGGAAGGGGGAGCTGTTTTTT.

The V call is TRBV28, the J call TRBJ2-5; 10 nucleotides align to TRBD2. With 5 bases clipped from V and 5 bases from J, the junction kept 11 bases outside the gene matches. The germline V gene has CDR1 MDHEN and CDR2 SYDVKM. The CDR3 extends over 16 amino acids. The CDR3 DNA is TGTGCCAGCAGTCCCTTAAGTCTAGCGGGAGTTGAGACCCAGTACTTC. Amino acids: CASSPLSLAGVETQYF.

This rearrangement joins TRBV5-1 to TRBJ1-1; D gene uncertain. V lost 4 bases and J 6 bases, leaving 16 bases between the germline ends. Germline V gene data show CDR1 as SGHRS and CDR2 as YFSETQ. The CDR3 is made up of 14 amino acids. CDR3 DNA: TGCGCCAGCAGCCCACAAGACATCGGGGCTGAAGCTTTCTTT. Residues: CASSPQDIGAEAFF.

V usage is TRBV4-1 and J usage is TRBJ1-3, with D maybe TRBD1 (6 bases). Trimming removed 3 bases from V and 0 bases from J, with 12 bases in between. Germline assignment: CDR1 MGHRA and CDR2 YSYEKL. The CDR3 loop spans 16 amino acids. The CDR3 DNA sequence: TGCGCCAGCAGCCATTTCACAGGGAACTCTGGAAACACCATATATTTT. Translation gives CASSHFTGNSGNTIYF.

This chain connects TRBV19 to TRBJ1-2; 8 bases line up with TRBD1. The CDR3 spans 14 residues. V was clipped by 6 bases and J by 7 bases; unmatched bases: 10. Germline CDR1 reads LNHDA; CDR2 reads SQIVND (reference sequence). The CDR3 coding sequence is TGTGCCAGTAGCCGTGGACAGGGATCAGGTGGCTACACCTTC. Translating it yields CASSRGQGSGGYTF.

The chain couples TRBV2 to TRBJ2-7, with D possibly being TRBD1 (5 bases). This CDR3 comprises 14 residues. V lost 4 bases, J lost 3 bases, and 13 bases lay in between. Looked up from germline, CDR1 is SNHLY and CDR2 is FYNNEI. CDR3 nucleotide sequence: TGTGCCAGCAGTGCAGAGACAGTGATCTACGAGCAGTACTTC. This codes for CASSAETVIYEQYF.

This clone was observed a single time. The chain links TRBV5-1 to TRBJ2-1; 8 bases match TRBD1. V was pared by 1 base and J by 4 bases, with 4 bases of the junction left unmatched. Germline-derived CDR1 and CDR2 are SGHRS and YFSETQ. The CDR3 is 15 amino acids. CDR3 sequence: CASSLSGGPYNEQFF. The DNA for the CDR3 is TGCGCCAGCAGCTTGTCAGGGGGCCCATACAATGAGCAGTTCTTC.

V usage is TRBV6-5 and J usage is TRBJ1-5; D remains unclear. Trimming stripped 2 bases from V and 7 bases from J, with 15 bases between. This CDR3 comprises 15 residues. Per germline, CDR1 MNHEY and CDR2 SVGAGI. In nucleotides, the CDR3 is TGTGCCAGCAGTTACGGGTCTGGGGAGGGCCAGCCCCAGCATTTT. This translates into CASSYGSGEGQPQHF.

CDR3 DNA: TGTGCCAGCACCATTTTCGCAGGGATGAACACTGAAGCTTTCTTT. It encodes CASTIFAGMNTEAFF. The chain recombines TRBV7-2 with TRBJ1-1; possibly TRBD1 for D (5 bases). V was pared by 7 bases and J by 0 bases, with 15 bases between. Germline V gene sequence: CDR1 SGHTA, CDR2 FQGNSA. The CDR3 has 15 residues.

V usage is TRBV9 and J usage is TRBJ1-1; 7 bases line up with TRBD1. This CDR3 is built from 16 residues. V lost 0 bases, J lost 4 bases, and 9 bases stayed unmatched. Germline CDR1 and CDR2: SGDLS and YYNGEE. CDR3 residues: CASSVVDREVITEAFF. Written as DNA, the CDR3 is TGTGCCAGCAGCGTAGTAGACAGGGAGGTTATCACTGAAGCTTTCTTT.

The chain couples TRBV14 to TRBJ2-7, with 9 bases fitting TRBD2. CDR3 length: 14 amino acids. Germline V gene lookup returns CDR1 SGHDN and CDR2 FVKESK. Trimming removed 4 bases from V and 3 bases from J; junction bases left unmatched: 4. Here the CDR3 reads CASSRLAGRYEQYF. The CDR3 DNA reads TGTGCCAGCAGCCGCCTAGCGGGGCGCTACGAGCAGTACTTC.

As regards this clone: Distinct nucleotide sequences in the sample also encode this CDR3. This chain connects TRBV28 to TRBJ2-6, with 7 nucleotides matching TRBD1. Germline V gene lookup returns CDR1 MDHEN and CDR2 SYDVKM. The CDR3 runs 15 residues. J lost 4 bases, V lost 6 bases, and 6 bases had no gene match. CDR3 residues: CASSPTGAGANVLTF. The CDR3 DNA sequence: TGTGCCAGCAGCCCCACAGGGGCCGGGGCCAACGTCCTGACTTTC.

V usage is TRBV15 and J usage is TRBJ1-4, with D possibly TRBD1 on 6 matching bases. The CDR3 runs 14 residues. Germline assignment: CDR1 LNHNV and CDR2 YYDKDF (reference sequence). Trimming cost V 3 bases and J 8 bases, with 13 bases left between them. The CDR3 region has the DNA TGTGCCACCAGCAGGAACAGGGCGATCGAAAAACTGTTTTTT. This encodes CATSRNRAIEKLFF.

This chain's CDR3 is CASSVASNQPQHF. The CDR3 bases are TGTGCCAGCAGCGTAGCCAGTAATCAGCCCCAGCATTTT. The chain recombines TRBV9 with TRBJ1-5; D is unclear. V lost 0 bases, J lost 4 bases, and 5 bases lay in between. CDR3 length equals 13 residues. Germline V CDR1 and CDR2: SGDLS, YYNGEE.

The chain uses TRBV7-2 and TRBJ1-1; D perhaps matches TRBD1 (6 bases). Germline assignment: CDR1 SGHTA and CDR2 FQGNSA. This CDR3 contains 17 residues. Trimming pared 5 bases from V and 0 bases from J, leaving 19 bases between. The CDR3 loop reads CASSISYRVGVNTEAFF. CDR3 bases: TGTGCCAGCAGCATATCCTACAGGGTTGGCGTGAACACTGAAGCTTTCTTT.

This chain uses TRBV6-5 with TRBJ2-2; tentatively, D is TRBD1 (5 bases). The length of the CDR3 is 13 residues. Trimming shortened V by 5 bases and J by 6 bases, and 10 bases separated the two germline ends. Germline CDR1 reads MNHEY; CDR2 reads SVGAGI. This CDR3 reads CASSLGRAGELFF. CDR3 DNA: TGTGCCAGCAGTCTGGGGCGAGCCGGGGAGCTGTTTTTT.

This chain joins TRBV30 and TRBJ2-2; TRBD2 might be the D (5 bases). CDR3 length equals 14 residues. Trimming left V 4 bases short and J 1 base short, with 10 bases between. Per germline, CDR1 GTSNPN and CDR2 SVGIG (reference sequence). In DNA form, the CDR3 reads TGTGCCTGGAAACCGGGGTTGAACACCGGGGAGCTGTTTTTT. Its protein is CAWKPGLNTGELFF.

The J gene is TRBJ2-5, the V gene TRBV13; D unclear. V lost 0 bases and J lost 5, with 7 bases in between. The CDR3 totals 13 residues. Germline V gene data show CDR1 as PRHDT and CDR2 as FYEKMQ (reference sequence). The DNA for the CDR3 is TGTGCCAGCAGCTTAGGCCTCTTGGAGACCCAGTACTTC. Amino acids: CASSLGLLETQYF.